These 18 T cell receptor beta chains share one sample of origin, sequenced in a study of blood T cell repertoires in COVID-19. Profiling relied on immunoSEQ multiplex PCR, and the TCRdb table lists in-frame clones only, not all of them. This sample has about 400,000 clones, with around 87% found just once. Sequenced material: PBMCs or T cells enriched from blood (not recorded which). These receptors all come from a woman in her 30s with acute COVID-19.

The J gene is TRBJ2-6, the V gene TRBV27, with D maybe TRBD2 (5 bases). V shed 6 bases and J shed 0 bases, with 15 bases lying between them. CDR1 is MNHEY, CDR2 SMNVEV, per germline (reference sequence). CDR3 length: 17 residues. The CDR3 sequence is CASRVAYFTSGANVLTF. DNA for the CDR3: TGTGCCAGCAGGGTAGCGTATTTCACCTCTGGGGCCAACGTCCTGACTTTC.

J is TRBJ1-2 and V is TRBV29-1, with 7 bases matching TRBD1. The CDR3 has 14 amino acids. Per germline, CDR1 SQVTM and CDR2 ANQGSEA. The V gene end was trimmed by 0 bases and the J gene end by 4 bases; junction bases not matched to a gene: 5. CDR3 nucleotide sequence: TGCAGCGTTGAAGATGCAGACAGGGTCTATGGCTACACCTTC. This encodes CSVEDADRVYGYTF. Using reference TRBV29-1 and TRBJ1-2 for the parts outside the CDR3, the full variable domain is SAVISQKPSRDICQRGTSLTIQCQVDSQVTMMFWYRQQPGQSLTLIATANQGSEATYESGFVIDKFPISRPNLTFSTLTVSNMSPEDSSIYLCSVEDADRVYGYTFGSGTRLTVV.

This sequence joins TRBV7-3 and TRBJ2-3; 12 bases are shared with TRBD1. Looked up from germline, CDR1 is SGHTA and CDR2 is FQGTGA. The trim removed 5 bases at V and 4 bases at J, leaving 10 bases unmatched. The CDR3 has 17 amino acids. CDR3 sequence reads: CASSHRPGQGASDTQYF. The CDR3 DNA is TGTGCCAGCAGCCATCGACCGGGACAGGGGGCTTCAGATACGCAGTATTTT.

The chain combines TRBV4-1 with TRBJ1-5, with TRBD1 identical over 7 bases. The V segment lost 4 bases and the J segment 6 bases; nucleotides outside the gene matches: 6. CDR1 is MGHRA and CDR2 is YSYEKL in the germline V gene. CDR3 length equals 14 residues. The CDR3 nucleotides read TGCGCCAGCAGCCCGGGACAGTCAGGTCAGCCCCAGCATTTT. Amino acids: CASSPGQSGQPQHF.

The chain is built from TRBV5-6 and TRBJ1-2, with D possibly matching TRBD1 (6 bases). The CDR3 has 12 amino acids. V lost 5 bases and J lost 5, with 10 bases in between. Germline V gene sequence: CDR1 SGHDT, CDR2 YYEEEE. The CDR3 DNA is TGTGCCAGCAGTCAGGACAGATATGGCTACACCTTC. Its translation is CASSQDRYGYTF. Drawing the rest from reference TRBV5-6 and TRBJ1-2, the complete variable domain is DAGVTQSPTHLIKTRGQQVTLRCSPKSGHDTVSWYQQALGQGPQFIFQYYEEEERQRGNFPDRFSGHQFPNYSSELNVNALLLGDSALYLCASSQDRYGYTFGSGTRLTVV.

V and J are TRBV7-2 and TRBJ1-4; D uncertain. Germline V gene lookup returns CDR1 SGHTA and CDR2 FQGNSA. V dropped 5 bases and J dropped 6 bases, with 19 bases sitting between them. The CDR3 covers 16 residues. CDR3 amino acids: CASSKFPRGRDEKLFF. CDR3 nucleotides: TGTGCCAGCAGCAAATTCCCTCGAGGGAGGGATGAAAAACTGTTTTTT.

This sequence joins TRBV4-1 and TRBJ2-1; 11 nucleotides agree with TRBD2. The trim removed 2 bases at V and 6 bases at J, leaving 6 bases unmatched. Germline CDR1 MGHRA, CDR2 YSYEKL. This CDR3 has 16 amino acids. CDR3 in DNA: TGCGCCAGCAGCCAAATAGCGGGGGGGCCCGGCAATGAGCAGTTCTTC. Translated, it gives CASSQIAGGPGNEQFF.

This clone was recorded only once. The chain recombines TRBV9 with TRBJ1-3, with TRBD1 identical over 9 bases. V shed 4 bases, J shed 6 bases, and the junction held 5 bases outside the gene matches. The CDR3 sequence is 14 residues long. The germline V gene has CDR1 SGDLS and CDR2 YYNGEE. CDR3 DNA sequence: TGTGCCAGCAGCTCCGACAGGGGGAAAAACACCATATATTTT. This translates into CASSSDRGKNTIYF.

The CDR3 nucleotides are TGTGCCAGCAGTTACCCCAGGATCGATCTAGCCTCGGGGCAGTACTTC. As protein: CASSYPRIDLASGQYF. The V call is TRBV6-2 or TRBV6-3, the J call TRBJ2-7, with D perhaps TRBD2 (5 bases). Germline V CDR1 and CDR2: MNHEY, SVGEGT. V lost 2 bases and J lost 9, with 23 bases in between. This CDR3 spans 16 amino acids.

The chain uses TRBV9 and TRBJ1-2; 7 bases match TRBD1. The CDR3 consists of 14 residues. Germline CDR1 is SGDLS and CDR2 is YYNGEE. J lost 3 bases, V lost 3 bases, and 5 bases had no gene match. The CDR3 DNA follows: TGTGCCAGCAGCGGAGGGGGCGCAGACTATGGCTACACCTTC. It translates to CASSGGGADYGYTF.

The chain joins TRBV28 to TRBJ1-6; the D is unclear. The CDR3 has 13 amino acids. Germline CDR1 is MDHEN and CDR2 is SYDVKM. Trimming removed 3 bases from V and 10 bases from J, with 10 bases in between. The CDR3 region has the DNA TGTGCCAGCAGTTTCCCAGACTTATCACCCCTCCACTTT. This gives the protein CASSFPDLSPLHF.

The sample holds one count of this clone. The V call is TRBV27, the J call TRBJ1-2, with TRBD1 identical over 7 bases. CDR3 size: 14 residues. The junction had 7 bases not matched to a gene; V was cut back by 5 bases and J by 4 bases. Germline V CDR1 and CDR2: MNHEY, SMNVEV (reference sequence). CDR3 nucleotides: TGTGCCAGCAGTCTCCGGACAGGTCTCTATGGCTACACCTTC. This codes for CASSLRTGLYGYTF.

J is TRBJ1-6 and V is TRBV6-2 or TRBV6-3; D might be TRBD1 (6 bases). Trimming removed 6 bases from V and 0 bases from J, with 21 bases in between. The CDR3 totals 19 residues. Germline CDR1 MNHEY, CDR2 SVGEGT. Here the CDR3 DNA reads TGTGCCAGCAGCGGACCGGGACAAACATCGAGCTCCTATAATTCACCCCTCCACTTT. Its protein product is CASSGPGQTSSSYNSPLHF.

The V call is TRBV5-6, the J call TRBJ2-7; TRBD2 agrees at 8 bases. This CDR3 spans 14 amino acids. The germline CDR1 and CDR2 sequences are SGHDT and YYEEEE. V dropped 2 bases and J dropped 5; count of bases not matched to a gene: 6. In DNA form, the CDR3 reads TGTGCCAGCAGCTTTCCCGGACTAGCTGACGAGCAGTACTTC. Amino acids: CASSFPGLADEQYF.

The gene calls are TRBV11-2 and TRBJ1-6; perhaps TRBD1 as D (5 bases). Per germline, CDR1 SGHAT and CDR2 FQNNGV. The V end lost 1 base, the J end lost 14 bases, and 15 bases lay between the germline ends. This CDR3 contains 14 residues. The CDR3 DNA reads TGTGCCAGCAGCTTAGGGCAGGGTCTGGCTACCCTCCACTTT. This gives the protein CASSLGQGLATLHF.

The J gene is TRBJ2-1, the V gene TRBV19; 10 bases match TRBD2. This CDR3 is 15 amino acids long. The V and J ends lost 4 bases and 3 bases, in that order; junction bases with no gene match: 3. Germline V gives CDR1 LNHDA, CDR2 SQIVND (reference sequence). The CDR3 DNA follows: TGTGCCAGTAGTACGACTAGCGGGCGCTACAATGAGCAGTTCTTC. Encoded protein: CASSTTSGRYNEQFF.

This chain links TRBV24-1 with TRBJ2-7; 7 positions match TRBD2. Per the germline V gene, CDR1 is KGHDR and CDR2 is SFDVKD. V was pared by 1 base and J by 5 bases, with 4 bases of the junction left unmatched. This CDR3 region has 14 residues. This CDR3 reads CATSDFGRGDEQYF. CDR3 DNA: TGTGCCACCAGTGATTTTGGGAGGGGAGACGAGCAGTACTTC.

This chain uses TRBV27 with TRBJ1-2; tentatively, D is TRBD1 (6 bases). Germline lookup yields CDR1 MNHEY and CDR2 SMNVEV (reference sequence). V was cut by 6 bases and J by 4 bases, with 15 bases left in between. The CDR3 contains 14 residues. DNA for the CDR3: TGTGCCAGCAGGACTCGGGACACCTTCTATGGCTACACCTTC. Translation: CASRTRDTFYGYTF.